The sequence of this T cell receptor (beta chain) was determined in a study of shared T cell receptors in the human thymus. Clones were sequenced by immunoSEQ multiplex PCR, and TCRdb holds only the in-frame ones, with some missing. The sample lists about 610,000 clones; around 89% were seen once. This clone appeared once. The V end lost 0 bases, the J end lost 0 bases, and 11 bases lay between the germline ends. The CDR3 covers 16 residues. The germline V gene encodes CDR1 SGHRS and CDR2 YFSETQ. The sample also formed part of further work on human thymus T cells. That source notes: Resections were taken during corrective heart surgery, and the thymus tissue came from these. Gene usage for V and J segments appeared biased in thymic and blood repertoires. Related research found strongly overlapping thymic repertoires in unrelated individuals.

Sequencing used thymocytes. The receptor comes from a boy in the first two years of life with a congenital heart defect. The J gene is TRBJ2-3, the V gene TRBV5-1; possibly TRBD1 for D (5 bases). The CDR3 is CASSLAQGTSTDTQYF. The CDR3 DNA is TGCGCCAGCAGCTTGGCGCAGGGAACTAGCACAGATACGCAGTATTTT.